This TCR beta chain emerged from a study of T cell responses to AZD1222 COVID-19 vaccine. Regarding the study as a whole: The donor cohort was predominantly white British with a female majority, and clonal diversity may have been underestimated. CD4 TCRs covered the whole spike, strongest at regions 160-218 and 743-854.

Profiled with immunoSEQ multiplex PCR; TCRdb holds only in-frame clones, not every one. The sample carries around 50,000 clones, 80% to 90% recorded once. Second doses were pooled across both intervals (about 4 or about 12 weeks). The germline CDR1 and CDR2 sequences are LGHDT and YNNKEL (reference sequence). CDR3 length: 13 amino acids. Trimming shortened V by 3 bases and J by 12 bases, and 15 bases separated the two germline ends. As concerns this clone: Its antigen is unknown.

This clonotype was obtained from an adult who received the AZD1222 COVID-19 vaccine. The source material was peripheral blood, sampled 28 days after the second AZD1222 dose. The genes are TRBV3-1 (or the pseudogene TRBV3-2) and TRBJ2-1; a weak D match, TRBD2 (5 bases). This CDR3 is CASSQDFPLGQFF. The DNA for the CDR3 is TGTGCCAGCAGCCAGGACTTCCCTCTTGGGCAGTTCTTC.